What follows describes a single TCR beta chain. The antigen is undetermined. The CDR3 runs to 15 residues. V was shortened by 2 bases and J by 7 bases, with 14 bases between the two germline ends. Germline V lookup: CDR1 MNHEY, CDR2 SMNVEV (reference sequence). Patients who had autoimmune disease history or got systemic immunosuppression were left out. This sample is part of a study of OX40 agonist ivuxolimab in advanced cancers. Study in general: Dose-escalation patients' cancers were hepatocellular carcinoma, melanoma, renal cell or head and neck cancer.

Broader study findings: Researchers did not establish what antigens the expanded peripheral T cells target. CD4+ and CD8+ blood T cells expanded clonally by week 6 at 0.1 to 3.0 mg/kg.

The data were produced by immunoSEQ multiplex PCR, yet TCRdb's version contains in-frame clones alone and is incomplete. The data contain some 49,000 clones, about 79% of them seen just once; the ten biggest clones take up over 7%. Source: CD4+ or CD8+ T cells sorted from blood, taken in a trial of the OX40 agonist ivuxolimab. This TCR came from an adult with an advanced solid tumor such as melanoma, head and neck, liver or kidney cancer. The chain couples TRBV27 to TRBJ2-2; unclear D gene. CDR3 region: CASSLVPTAGGELFF. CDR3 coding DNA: TGTGCCAGCAGTTTAGTGCCTACCGCCGGCGGGGAGCTGTTTTTT.